This is a list of T cell receptor beta chains from one sample in a study of CD8 T cells in Susac syndrome. TCRdb re-derived calls from the immunoSEQ multiplex PCR reads in MiXCR, one entry per CDR3 protein. The sample holds roughly 300,000 distinct CDR3 sequences, around 83% seen once. The sample consisted of CD8+ T cells from PBMCs. Source of these receptors: a human donor with multiple sclerosis. Both conserved end residues are part of each CDR3. D genes are given only for firm matches. Some rows mark clone size as missing; the rest say once, few, many or name a class of expanded clone.

once,TRBV20-1,TRBJ2-7,-,CSARWGSSYEQYF,TGCAGTGCTAGATGGGGGAGCTCCTACGAGCAGTACTTC
-,TRBV5-6,TRBJ2-1,-,CASSLEEGNEQFF,TGTGCCAGCAGCTTGGAAGAGGGCAATGAGCAGTTCTTC
-,TRBV12-3/TRBV12-4,TRBJ2-1,TRBD2,CASRPPSGSRNEQFF,TGTGCCAGCAGGCCACCTAGCGGGAGTAGAAATGAGCAGTTCTTC
-,TRBV5-6,TRBJ2-5,TRBD1,CASSLGDRGKETQYF,TGTGCCAGCAGCTTGGGGGACAGGGGGAAAGAGACCCAGTACTTC
-,TRBV21-1,TRBJ2-1,-,CASTPILWAIWGQRNNEQFF,TGTGCCAGCACCCCAATCCTCTGGGCTATTTGGGGACAACGGAACAATGAGCAGTTCTTC
-,TRBV7-9,TRBJ1-1,-,CASSSPQGRTEAFF,TGTGCCAGCAGCTCTCCACAGGGACGCACTGAAGCTTTCTTT
-,TRBV15,TRBJ2-7,TRBD1,CATGTGVSFSYEQYF,TGTGCAACCGGGACAGGGGTTTCCTTCTCCTACGAGCAGTACTTC
-,TRBV16,TRBJ2-7,-,CASSHAGNEQYF,TGTGCCAGCAGCCATGCGGGGAACGAGCAGTACTTC
-,TRBV6-1,TRBJ2-3,TRBD2,CASSAWGLAVLTDTQYF,TGTGCCAGCAGTGCCTGGGGACTAGCGGTACTCACAGATACGCAGTATTTT
once,TRBV11-2,TRBJ2-7,-,CASSLGGPVEQYF,TGTGCCAGCAGCTTAGGCGGCCCCGTCGAGCAGTACTTC
-,TRBV6-5,TRBJ1-6,-,CASSHGGVVGSPLHF,TGTGCCAGCAGTCACGGAGGGGTCGTTGGTTCACCCCTCCACTTT
once,TRBV29-1,TRBJ2-1,-,CSVEAGVEQFF,TGCAGCGTTGAAGCCGGGGTTGAGCAGTTCTTC
-,TRBV10-3,TRBJ2-7,TRBD1,CAISEDRGYEQYF,TGTGCCATCAGTGAGGACAGGGGATACGAGCAGTACTTC
-,TRBV7-9,TRBJ1-5,TRBD1,CASSFGQGPSGPQHF,TGTGCCAGCAGCTTCGGACAGGGGCCCTCAGGGCCCCAGCATTTT
-,TRBV28,TRBJ1-5,-,CASSRRRSNQPQHF,TGTGCCAGCAGTCGCCGACGAAGCAATCAGCCCCAGCATTTT
few,TRBV9,TRBJ2-7,-,CASSVDNSGTYEQYF,TGTGCCAGCAGCGTAGATAATAGCGGCACCTACGAGCAGTACTTC
-,TRBV10-3,TRBJ1-1,-,CAISEGLLNTEAFF,TGTGCCATCAGTGAGGGGCTTCTGAACACTGAAGCTTTCTTT
-,TRBV19,TRBJ2-1,-,CASSEEAGGTLYNEQFF,TGTGCCAGTAGTGAGGAGGCAGGGGGGACCCTTTACAATGAGCAGTTCTTC
once,TRBV30,TRBJ1-2,-,CAWIRNYGYTF,TGTGCCTGGATACGGAACTATGGCTACACCTTC
-,TRBV6-1,TRBJ2-1,TRBD2,CATGLLYNEQFF,TGTGCCACGGGACTACTATACAATGAGCAGTTCTTC
-,TRBV4-1,TRBJ2-7,-,CASSQDPSDTGLYEQYF,TGCGCCAGCAGCCAAGATCCCTCGGACACGGGACTCTACGAGCAGTACTTC
few,TRBV9,TRBJ2-5,-,CASSGTGRQETQYF,TGTGCCAGCAGCGGTACGGGACGGCAAGAGACCCAGTACTTC
-,TRBV5-6,TRBJ2-7,-,CASRFYRDGGEQYF,TGTGCCAGCAGATTCTACCGGGACGGCGGCGAGCAGTACTTC
-,TRBV19,TRBJ2-3,TRBD2,CASKLADYTDTQYF,TGTGCCAGTAAGCTAGCGGATTACACAGATACGCAGTATTTT
-,TRBV29-1,TRBJ2-7,-,CSVEDRFYEQYF,TGCAGCGTTGAAGATCGATTCTACGAGCAGTACTTC
-,TRBV18,TRBJ1-4,-,CASSLWNSATNEKLFF,TGTGCCAGCTCACTATGGAACAGTGCAACTAATGAAAAACTGTTTTTT
once,TRBV10-3,TRBJ2-3,TRBD2,CAIRASPSGSSTDTQYF,TGTGCCATTCGCGCCTCGCCTAGCGGGAGTAGCACAGATACGCAGTATTTT
-,TRBV5-5,TRBJ2-1,TRBD2,CASSLTSGRFWDEQFF,TGTGCCAGCAGCTTGACTAGCGGGAGGTTTTGGGATGAGCAGTTCTTC
-,TRBV19,TRBJ2-2,TRBD2,CASSISGRGTGELFF,TGTGCCAGTAGTATTAGCGGGAGAGGAACCGGGGAGCTGTTTTTT
-,TRBV23-1,TRBJ2-7,-,CASLGGAPYEQYF,TGCGCCAGCTTAGGGGGGGCTCCCTACGAGCAGTACTTC
-,TRBV18,TRBJ1-1,TRBD1,CASSYGTEAEAFF,TGTGCCAGCTCATACGGGACAGAGGCTGAAGCTTTCTTT
-,TRBV12-5,TRBJ1-5,TRBD1,CASGLQGANQPQHF,TGTGCTAGTGGTTTGCAGGGGGCCAATCAGCCCCAGCATTTT
few,TRBV6-1,TRBJ2-2,TRBD1,CASLYRGTGELFF,TGTGCCAGCCTCTACAGGGGTACCGGGGAGCTGTTTTTT
-,TRBV27,TRBJ2-2,-,CASSRSAKNTGELFF,TGTGCCAGCAGTCGGAGCGCAAAGAACACCGGGGAGCTGTTTTTT
-,TRBV18,TRBJ2-7,-,CASSPGEEEQYF,TGTGCCAGCTCACCAGGCGAAGAGGAGCAGTACTTC
-,TRBV7-3,TRBJ2-5,-,CASSWWGSETQYF,TGTGCCAGCAGCTGGTGGGGGTCGGAGACCCAGTACTTC
-,TRBV2,TRBJ2-5,-,CASSYYQETQYF,TGTGCCAGCAGTTACTACCAAGAGACCCAGTACTTC
-,TRBV6-2/TRBV6-3,TRBJ2-2,-,CASSYSRVSVNTGELFF,TGTGCCAGCAGTTACTCGAGGGTCAGCGTAAACACCGGGGAGCTGTTTTTT
-,TRBV27,TRBJ2-5,-,CASSLYYLETQYF,TGTGCCAGCAGTCTATATTACTTGGAGACCCAGTACTTC
-,TRBV7-9,TRBJ2-1,-,CASSSDDSYNEQFF,TGTGCCAGCAGCTCGGACGACTCCTACAATGAGCAGTTCTTC
few,TRBV5-4,TRBJ1-5,-,CASSLDLNQPQHF,TGTGCCAGCAGCTTGGATTTGAATCAGCCCCAGCATTTT
-,TRBV7-9,TRBJ2-3,TRBD2,CASSPTGTRREDTQYF,TGTGCCAGCAGCCCAACCGGGACTAGGAGGGAAGATACGCAGTATTTT
-,TRBV20-1,TRBJ2-3,-,CSARAGVLADTQYF,TGCAGTGCTAGAGCGGGAGTGTTAGCAGATACGCAGTATTTT
-,TRBV2,TRBJ2-4,-,CASRPRPGRAKNIQYF,TGTGCCAGCAGGCCCCGGCCAGGGAGGGCCAAAAACATTCAGTACTTC
-,TRBV27,TRBJ2-5,-,CASSLSPRAETQYF,TGTGCCAGCAGTTTATCACCCAGGGCAGAGACCCAGTACTTC
-,TRBV19,TRBJ2-5,TRBD2,CASSKVWTSGIEETQYF,TGTGCCAGTAGTAAAGTCTGGACTAGCGGGATCGAAGAGACCCAGTACTTC
-,TRBV27,TRBJ2-7,-,CASSSQGISYEQYF,TGTGCCAGCAGTTCACAGGGTATATCCTACGAGCAGTACTTC
-,TRBV4-2,TRBJ2-1,TRBD1,CASSRTRTGRLNEQFF,TGTGCCAGCAGCCGAACAAGGACAGGGAGACTCAATGAGCAGTTCTTC
-,TRBV5-1,TRBJ2-5,-,CASRRSQETQYF,TGCGCCAGCCGAAGGTCACAAGAGACCCAGTACTTC
-,TRBV2,TRBJ2-3,-,CAIGGVPWEFMQYF,TGTGCCATCGGGGGAGTCCCCTGGGAGTTTATGCAGTATTTT